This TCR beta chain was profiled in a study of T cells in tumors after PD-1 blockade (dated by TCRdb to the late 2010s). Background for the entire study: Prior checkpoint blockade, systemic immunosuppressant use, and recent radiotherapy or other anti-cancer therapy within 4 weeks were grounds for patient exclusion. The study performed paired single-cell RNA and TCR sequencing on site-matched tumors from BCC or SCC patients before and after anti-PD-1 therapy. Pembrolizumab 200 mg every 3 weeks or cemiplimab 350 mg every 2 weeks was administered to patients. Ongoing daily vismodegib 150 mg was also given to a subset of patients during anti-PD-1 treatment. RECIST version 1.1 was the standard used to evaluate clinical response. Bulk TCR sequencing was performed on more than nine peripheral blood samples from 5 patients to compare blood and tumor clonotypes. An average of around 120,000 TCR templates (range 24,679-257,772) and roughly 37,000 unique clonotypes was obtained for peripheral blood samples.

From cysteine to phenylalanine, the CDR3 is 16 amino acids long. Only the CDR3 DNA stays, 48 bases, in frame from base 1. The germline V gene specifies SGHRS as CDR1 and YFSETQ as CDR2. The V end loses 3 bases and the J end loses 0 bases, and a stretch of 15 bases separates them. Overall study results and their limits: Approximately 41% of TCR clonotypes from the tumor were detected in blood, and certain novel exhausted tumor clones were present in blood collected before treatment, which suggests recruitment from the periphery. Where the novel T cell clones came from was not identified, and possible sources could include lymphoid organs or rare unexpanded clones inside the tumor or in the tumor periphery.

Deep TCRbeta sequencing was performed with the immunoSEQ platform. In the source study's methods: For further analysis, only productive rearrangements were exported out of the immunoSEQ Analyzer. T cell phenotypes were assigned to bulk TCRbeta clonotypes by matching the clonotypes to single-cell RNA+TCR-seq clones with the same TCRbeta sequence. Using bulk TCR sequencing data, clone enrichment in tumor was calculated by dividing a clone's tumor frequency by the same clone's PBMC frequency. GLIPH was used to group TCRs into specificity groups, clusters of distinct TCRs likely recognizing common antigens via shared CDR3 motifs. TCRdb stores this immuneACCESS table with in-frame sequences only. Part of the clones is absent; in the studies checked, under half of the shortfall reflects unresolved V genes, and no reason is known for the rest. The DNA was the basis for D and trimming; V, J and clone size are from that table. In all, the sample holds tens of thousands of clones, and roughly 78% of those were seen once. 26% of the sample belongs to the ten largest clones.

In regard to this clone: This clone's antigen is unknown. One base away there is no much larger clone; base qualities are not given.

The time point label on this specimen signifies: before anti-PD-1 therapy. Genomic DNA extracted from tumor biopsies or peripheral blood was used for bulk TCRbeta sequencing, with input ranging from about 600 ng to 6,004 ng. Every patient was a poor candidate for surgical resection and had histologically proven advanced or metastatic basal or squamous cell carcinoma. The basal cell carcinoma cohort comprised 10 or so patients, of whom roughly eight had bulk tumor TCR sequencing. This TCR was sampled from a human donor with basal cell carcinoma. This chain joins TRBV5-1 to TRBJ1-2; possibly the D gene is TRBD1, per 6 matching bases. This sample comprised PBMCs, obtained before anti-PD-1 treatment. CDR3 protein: CASSWGPGLTNYGYTF. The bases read TGCGCCAGCAGCTGGGGGCCCGGTCTGACTAACTATGGCTACACCTTC.